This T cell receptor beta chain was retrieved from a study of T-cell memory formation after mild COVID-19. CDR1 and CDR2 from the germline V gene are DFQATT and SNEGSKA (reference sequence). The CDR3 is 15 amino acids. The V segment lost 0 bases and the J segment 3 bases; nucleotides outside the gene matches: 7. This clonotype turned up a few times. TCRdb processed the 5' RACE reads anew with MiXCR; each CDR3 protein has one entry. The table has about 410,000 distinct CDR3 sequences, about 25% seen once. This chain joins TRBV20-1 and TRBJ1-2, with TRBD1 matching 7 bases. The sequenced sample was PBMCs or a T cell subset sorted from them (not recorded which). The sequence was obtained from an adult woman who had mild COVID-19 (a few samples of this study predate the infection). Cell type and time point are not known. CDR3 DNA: TGCAGTGCTAGAGATCCACGACAGGGAGACTATGGCTACACCTTC. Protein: CSARDPRQGDYGYTF.